This T cell receptor (beta chain) emerged from a study of T-cell memory formation after mild COVID-19. Overall study results and limits: Clones contracting day 15 to 85 were balanced CD4/CD8; later expanders leaned CD4+. Contracting CD8+ clones were enriched in EMRA, CD4+ mainly in CM and EM.

In the case of this clonotype: No antigen is known for it.

After 5'RACE with constant-segment primers, TCR alpha and TCR beta cDNA libraries carrying sample barcodes and UMIs were obtained. TCRdb re-called the 5' RACE reads with MiXCR, one entry per CDR3 protein. The table includes approximately 400,000 distinct CDR3 sequences, 20% to 25% detected once. V was shortened by 3 bases and J by 6 bases, with 5 bases between the two germline ends. The CDR3 runs to 11 residues. Germline CDR1 is GTSNPN and CDR2 is SVGIG (reference sequence). The origin of this receptor is an adult woman who had mild COVID-19 (a few samples of this study predate the infection). Cell type and time point are not known. The rearrangement links TRBV30 to TRBJ2-2, with no clear D. Sample: PBMCs or a T cell subset sorted from them (not recorded which). CDR3 loop: CAWRGSGELFF. In nucleotides, the CDR3 is TGTGCCTGGAGAGGGTCCGGGGAGCTGTTTTTT.